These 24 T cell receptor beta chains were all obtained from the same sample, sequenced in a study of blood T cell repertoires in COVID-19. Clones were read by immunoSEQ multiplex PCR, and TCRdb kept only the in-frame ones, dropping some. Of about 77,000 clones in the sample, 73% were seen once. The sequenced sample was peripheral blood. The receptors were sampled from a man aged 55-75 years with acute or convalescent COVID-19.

The CDR3 sequence is CAWSGGLDGTQYF. CDR3 in DNA: TGTGCCTGGAGTGGAGGGCTAGATGGGACCCAGTACTTC. The J gene is TRBJ2-5, the V gene TRBV30; a weak D match, TRBD2 (5 bases). The V and J ends lost 1 base and 7 bases respectively, with 13 bases between them. The V gene's germline CDR1 is GTSNPN and CDR2 SVGIG (reference sequence). This CDR3 is built from 13 residues.

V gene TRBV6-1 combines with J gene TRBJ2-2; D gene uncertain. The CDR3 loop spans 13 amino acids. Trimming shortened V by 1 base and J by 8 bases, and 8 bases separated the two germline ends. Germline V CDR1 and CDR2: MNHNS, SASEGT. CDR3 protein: CASSEVVPGELFF. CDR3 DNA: TGTGCCAGCAGTGAAGTTGTTCCGGGGGAGCTGTTTTTT.

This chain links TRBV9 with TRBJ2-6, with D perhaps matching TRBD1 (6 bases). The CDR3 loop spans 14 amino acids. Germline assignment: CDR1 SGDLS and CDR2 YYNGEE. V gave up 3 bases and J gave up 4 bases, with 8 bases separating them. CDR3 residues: CASSAGVGANVLTF. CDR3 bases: TGTGCCAGCAGCGCAGGGGTCGGGGCCAACGTCCTGACTTTC.

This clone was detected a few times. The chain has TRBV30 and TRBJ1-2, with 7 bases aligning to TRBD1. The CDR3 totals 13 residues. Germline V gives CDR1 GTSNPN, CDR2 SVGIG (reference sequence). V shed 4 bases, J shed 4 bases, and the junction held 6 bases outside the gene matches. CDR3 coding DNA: TGTGCCTGGACCAGAACAGGGGCCTATGGCTACACCTTC. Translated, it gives CAWTRTGAYGYTF.

The CDR3, as DNA: TGCGCCAGCAGCCAAGACCGGTACACCGGGGAGCTGTTTTTT. Its translation: CASSQDRYTGELFF. The chain joins TRBV4-1 to TRBJ2-2; D unclear. Trimming removed 0 bases at V and 3 bases at J, with 5 bases between. CDR1 is MGHRA, CDR2 YSYEKL, per germline. CDR3 length: 14 residues.

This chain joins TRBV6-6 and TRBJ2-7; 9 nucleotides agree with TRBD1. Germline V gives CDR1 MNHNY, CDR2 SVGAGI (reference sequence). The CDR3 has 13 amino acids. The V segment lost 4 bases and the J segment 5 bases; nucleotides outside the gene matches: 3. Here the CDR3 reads CASSFGQGNEQYV. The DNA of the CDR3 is TGTGCCAGCAGTTTCGGACAGGGGAACGAGCAGTACGTC.

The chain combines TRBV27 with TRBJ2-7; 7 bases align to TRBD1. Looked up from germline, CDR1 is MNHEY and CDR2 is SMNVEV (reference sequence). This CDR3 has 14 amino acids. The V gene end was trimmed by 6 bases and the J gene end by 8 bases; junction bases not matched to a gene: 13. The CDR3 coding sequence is TGTGCCAGCAGCCCGGGGACAGTCGGGGTTAAGCAGTACTTC. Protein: CASSPGTVGVKQYF.

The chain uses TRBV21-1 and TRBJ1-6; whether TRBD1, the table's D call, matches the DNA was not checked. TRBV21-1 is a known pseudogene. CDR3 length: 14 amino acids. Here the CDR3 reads CASSGRDRPSPLHF. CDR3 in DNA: TGTGCCAGCAGCGGCCGGGACAGACCCTCACCCCTCCACTTT.

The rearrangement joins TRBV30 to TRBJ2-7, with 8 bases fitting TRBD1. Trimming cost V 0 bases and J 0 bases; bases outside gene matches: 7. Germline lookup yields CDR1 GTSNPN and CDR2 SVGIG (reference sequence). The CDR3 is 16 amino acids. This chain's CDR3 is CAWSVPAGGPSYEQYF. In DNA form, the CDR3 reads TGTGCCTGGAGTGTACCGGCAGGGGGCCCCTCCTACGAGCAGTACTTC.

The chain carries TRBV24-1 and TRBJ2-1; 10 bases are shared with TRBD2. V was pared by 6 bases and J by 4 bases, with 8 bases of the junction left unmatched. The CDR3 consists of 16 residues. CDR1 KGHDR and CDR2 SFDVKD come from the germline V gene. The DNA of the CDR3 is TGTGCCACCAGTACCCTAAAAGCGGGAGGGTACAATGAGCAGTTCTTC. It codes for CATSTLKAGGYNEQFF.

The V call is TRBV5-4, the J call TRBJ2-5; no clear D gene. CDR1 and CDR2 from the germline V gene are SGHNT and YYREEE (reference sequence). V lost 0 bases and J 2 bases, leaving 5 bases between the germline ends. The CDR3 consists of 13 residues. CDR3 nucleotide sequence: TGTGCCAGCAGCTTGGCGCAGCAAGAGACCCAGTACTTC. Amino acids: CASSLAQQETQYF.

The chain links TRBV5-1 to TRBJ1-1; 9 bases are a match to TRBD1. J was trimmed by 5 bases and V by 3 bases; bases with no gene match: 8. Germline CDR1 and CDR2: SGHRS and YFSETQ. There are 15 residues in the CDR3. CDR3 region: CASSSGTGYETEAFF. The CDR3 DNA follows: TGCGCCAGCAGCTCCGGGACAGGGTACGAGACTGAAGCTTTCTTT.

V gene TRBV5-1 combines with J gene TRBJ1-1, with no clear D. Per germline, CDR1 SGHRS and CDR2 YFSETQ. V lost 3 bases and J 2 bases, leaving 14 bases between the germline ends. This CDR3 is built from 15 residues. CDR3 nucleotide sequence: TGCGCCAGCAGCTGGAGCCCGGGAGCTAACACTGAAGCTTTCTTT. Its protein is CASSWSPGANTEAFF.

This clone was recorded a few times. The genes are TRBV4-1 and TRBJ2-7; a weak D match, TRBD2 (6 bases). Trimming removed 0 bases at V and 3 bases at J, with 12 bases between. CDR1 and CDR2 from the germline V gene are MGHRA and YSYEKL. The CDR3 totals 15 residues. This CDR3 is CASSQDGAGVYEQYF. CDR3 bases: TGCGCCAGCAGCCAAGATGGAGCGGGTGTCTACGAGCAGTACTTC.

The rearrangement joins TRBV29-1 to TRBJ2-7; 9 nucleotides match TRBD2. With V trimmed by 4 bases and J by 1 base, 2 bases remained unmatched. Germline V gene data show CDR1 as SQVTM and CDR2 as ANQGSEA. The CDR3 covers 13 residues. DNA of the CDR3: TGCAGCGTTGTAGCGGGAGCGTCCTACGAGCAGTACTTC. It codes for CSVVAGASYEQYF.

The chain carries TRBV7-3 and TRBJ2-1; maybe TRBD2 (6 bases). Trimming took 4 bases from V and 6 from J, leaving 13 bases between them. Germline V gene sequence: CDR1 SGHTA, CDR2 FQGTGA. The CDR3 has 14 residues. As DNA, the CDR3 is TGTGCCAGCAGCTCCGGGACTTCAGCCAATGAGCAGTTCTTC. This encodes CASSSGTSANEQFF.

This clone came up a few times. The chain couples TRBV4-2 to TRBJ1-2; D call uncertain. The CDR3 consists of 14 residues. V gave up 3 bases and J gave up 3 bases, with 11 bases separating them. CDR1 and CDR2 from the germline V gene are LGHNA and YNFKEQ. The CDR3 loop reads CASSQASLDYGYTF. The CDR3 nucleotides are TGTGCCAGCAGCCAGGCCAGTCTGGACTATGGCTACACCTTC.

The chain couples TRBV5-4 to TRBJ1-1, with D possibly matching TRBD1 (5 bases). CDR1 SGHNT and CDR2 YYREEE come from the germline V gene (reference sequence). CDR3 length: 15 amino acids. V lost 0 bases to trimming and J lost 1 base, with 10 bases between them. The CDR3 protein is CASSLVTAKNTEAFF. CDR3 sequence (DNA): TGTGCCAGCAGCTTGGTGACAGCGAAGAACACTGAAGCTTTCTTT.

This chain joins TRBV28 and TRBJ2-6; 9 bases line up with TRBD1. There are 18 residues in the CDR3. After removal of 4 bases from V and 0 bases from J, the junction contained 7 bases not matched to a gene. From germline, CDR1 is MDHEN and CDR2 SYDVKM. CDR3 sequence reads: CASSSGDRARSGANVLTF. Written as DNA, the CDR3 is TGTGCCAGCAGTTCTGGGGACAGGGCTCGCTCTGGGGCCAACGTCCTGACTTTC.

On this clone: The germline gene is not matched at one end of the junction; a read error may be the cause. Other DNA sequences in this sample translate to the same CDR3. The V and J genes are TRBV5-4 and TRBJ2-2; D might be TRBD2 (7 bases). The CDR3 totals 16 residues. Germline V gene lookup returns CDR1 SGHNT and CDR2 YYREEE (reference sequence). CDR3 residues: CARSPGALGGGGELFF. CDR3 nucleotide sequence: TGTGCCCGCAGCCCGGGGGCCCTAGGGGGGGGCGGGGAGCTGTTTTTT. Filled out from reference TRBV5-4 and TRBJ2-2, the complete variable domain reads ETGVTQSPTHLIKTRGQQVTLRCSSQSGHNTVSWYQQALGQGPQFIFQYYREEENGRGNFPPRFSGLQFPNYSSELNVNALELDDSALYLCARSPGALGGGGELFFGEGSRLTVL.

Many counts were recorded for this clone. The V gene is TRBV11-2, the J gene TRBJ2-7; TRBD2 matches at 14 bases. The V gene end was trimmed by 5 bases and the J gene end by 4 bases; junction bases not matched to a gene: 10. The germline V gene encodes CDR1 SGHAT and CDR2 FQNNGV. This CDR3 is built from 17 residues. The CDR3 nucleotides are TGTGCCAGCAGCCGAGGGACTAGCGGGAGCCAACGGTACGAGCAGTACTTC. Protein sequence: CASSRGTSGSQRYEQYF.

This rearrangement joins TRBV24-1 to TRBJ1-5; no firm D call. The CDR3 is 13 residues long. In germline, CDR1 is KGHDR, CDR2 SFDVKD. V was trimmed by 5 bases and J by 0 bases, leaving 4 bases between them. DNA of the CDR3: TGTGCCACCAGTGCTGTTAGCAATCAGCCCCAGCATTTT. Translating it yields CATSAVSNQPQHF.

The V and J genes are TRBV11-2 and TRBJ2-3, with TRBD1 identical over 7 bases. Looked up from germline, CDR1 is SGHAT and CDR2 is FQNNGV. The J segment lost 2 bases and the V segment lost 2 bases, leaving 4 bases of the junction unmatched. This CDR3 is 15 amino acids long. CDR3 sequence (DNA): TGTGCCAGCAGCTTATATGGGACAGACACAGATACGCAGTATTTT. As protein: CASSLYGTDTDTQYF.

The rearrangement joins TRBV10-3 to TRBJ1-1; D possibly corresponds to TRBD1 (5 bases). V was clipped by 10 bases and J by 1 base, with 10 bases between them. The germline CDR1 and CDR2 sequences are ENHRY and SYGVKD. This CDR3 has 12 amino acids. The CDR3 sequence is CATTTGNTEAFF. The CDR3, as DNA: TGTGCCACCACCACAGGGAACACTGAAGCTTTCTTT.